The following is a T cell receptor (beta chain) sequence with its context. Its antigen is not identified. These data come from a study of response to subunit inactivated influenza vaccine. Whole-study results and caveats: Few additional T cells are recruited per seasonal influenza vaccination, authors suggested.

Each CDR3 protein is one row after TCRdb ran MiXCR on the RT-PCR reads. The sample lists approximately 300,000 distinct CDR3 sequences, approximately 20% occurring once. This TCR came from a man aged 50 to 69 who received an inactivated influenza vaccine. The material sequenced was PBMCs from blood, taken about 20 months after vaccination.

The CDR3 sequence is CRGGNINEQFF. The CDR3 bases are TGCAGGGGGGGCAACATCAATGAGCAGTTCTTC. This chain connects TRBV29-1 to TRBJ2-1, with D perhaps matching TRBD1 or TRBD2 (6 bases each). Germline lookup yields CDR1 SQVTM and CDR2 ANQGSEA. The length of the CDR3 is 11 residues.